This is a list of T cell receptor beta chains from one sample in a study of shared clonotypes between healthy human individuals. Generated by immunoSEQ multiplex PCR, the TCRdb table keeps only in-frame clones and is missing some. Of 2 million to 2.5 million clones in the sample, 85% to 95% were seen once. Sequenced sample: naive CD8+ T cells from PBMCs. Receptor source: a man younger than 35 in good health. Some clones in this sample may be carry-over from other donors' samples. Both conserved end residues are part of each CDR3. The D gene is left open where the match is weak. Not all rows give a size; the values are once, few, many and, for expanded clones, a class.

J gene,V gene,D gene,clone size,CDR3 DNA,CDR3 protein
TRBJ2-2,TRBV28,-,-,TGTGCCAGCAGTTTGTACCGAAACACCGGGGAGCTGTTTTTT,CASSLYRNTGELFF
TRBJ2-3,TRBV19,-,-,TGTGCCAGTACCCCAACAGCGCACTTTATCACAGATACGCAGTATTTT,CASTPTAHFITDTQYF
TRBJ2-3,TRBV29-1,TRBD2,-,TGCAGCGTTCCTCTAGCGGGAGAGGATTGGGATACGCAGTATTTT,CSVPLAGEDWDTQYF
TRBJ1-1,TRBV27,TRBD1,-,TGTGCCAGCACAGGGTTGGTTGGGACAGGGATGAACACTGAAGCTTTCTTT,CASTGLVGTGMNTEAFF
TRBJ2-3,TRBV7-9,TRBD2,-,TGTGCCAGCAGCACCCCGCTAGCGGGAGGTAGGGGTACGCAGTATTTT,CASSTPLAGGRGTQYF
TRBJ1-6,TRBV15,-,-,TGTGCCACCAGCAGAGATGGACGGTTGAATTCACCCCTCCACTTT,CATSRDGRLNSPLHF
TRBJ2-1,TRBV11-2,TRBD2,-,TGTGCCAGCAGCTTAGCGGCGGGAGGGTGGAATGAGCAGTTCTTC,CASSLAAGGWNEQFF
TRBJ1-2,TRBV2,-,-,TGTGCCAGCAGTGATCCGCGAGGGTCCCCCGCCACAAAATATGGCTACACCTTC,CASSDPRGSPATKYGYTF
TRBJ1-4,TRBV15,-,-,TGTGCCACCAGCAGTAGGTCGAGGGAAAAACTGTTTTTT,CATSSRSREKLFF
TRBJ2-1,TRBV19,TRBD1,-,TGTGCCAGTAGCGGGGGACAGGGTCACAATGAGCAGTTCTTC,CASSGGQGHNEQFF
TRBJ2-7,TRBV11-2,-,-,TGTGCCAGCAGCATTGGAGGGGGCGTAGGGTACGAGCAGTACTTC,CASSIGGGVGYEQYF
TRBJ1-2,TRBV27,-,-,TGTGCCAGCAGCCCAAATTCGGGGTTATTCTATGGCTACACCTTC,CASSPNSGLFYGYTF
TRBJ2-7,TRBV11-2,-,-,TGTGCCAGCAGCCCTCGGGACACAGTCTACGAGCAGTACTTC,CASSPRDTVYEQYF
TRBJ1-1,TRBV28,TRBD1,-,TGTGCCAGCAGGTCGCCCTACACAGGGGCTACTGAAGCTTTCTTT,CASRSPYTGATEAFF
TRBJ2-7,TRBV9,-,-,TGTGCCAGCTCGCCCGGACAGTTGAACTACGAGCAGTACTTC,CASSPGQLNYEQYF
TRBJ2-7,TRBV2,TRBD2,-,TGTGCCAGCAGGCCGACTAGCGGGAGTCTCTACGAGCAGTACTTC,CASRPTSGSLYEQYF
TRBJ1-2,TRBV6-6,-,-,TGTGCCAGCAGTTACTCGACCAGCTTGAGTTATGGCTACACCTTC,CASSYSTSLSYGYTF
TRBJ2-1,TRBV14,TRBD1,-,TGTGCCAGCAGCCAAGATTTTTACAGGGGCTACAATGAGCAGTTCTTC,CASSQDFYRGYNEQFF
TRBJ2-3,TRBV27,-,-,TGTGCCAGCAGTTTAGTGGCCTACAGCACAGATACGCAGTATTTT,CASSLVAYSTDTQYF
TRBJ2-7,TRBV6-4,-,-,TGTGCCAGCAGTGACATGGCGGCCCTATCCTACGAGCAGTACTTC,CASSDMAALSYEQYF
TRBJ2-7,TRBV11-2,TRBD2,-,TGTGCCAGCAGCTTAGGAGCGGGAGGGTCCTACGAGCAGTACTTC,CASSLGAGGSYEQYF
TRBJ1-1,TRBV5-1,TRBD1,-,TGCGCCAGCAGCTTGACCGGGACAGGGATTCGGACTGAAGCTTTCTTT,CASSLTGTGIRTEAFF
TRBJ1-1,TRBV19,-,few,TGTGCCAGTAGTGTCCCTGGAACTGAAGCTTTCTTT,CASSVPGTEAFF
TRBJ2-7,TRBV11-2,-,-,TGTGCCAGCAGCTTAGTACGTGGACCCTACGAGCAGTACTTC,CASSLVRGPYEQYF
TRBJ2-5,TRBV9,TRBD2,-,TGTGCCAGCAGCGTACGGAGGGAGGGCCTGGAGACCCAGTACTTC,CASSVRREGLETQYF
TRBJ2-7,TRBV2,TRBD2,-,TGTGCCAGCCGCGGGGGATCCCCCTACGAGCAGTACTTC,CASRGGSPYEQYF
TRBJ1-2,TRBV27,TRBD1,-,TGTGCCAGCAGTCTCATTGCCGGGACAGGATATGACTACACCTTC,CASSLIAGTGYDYTF
TRBJ2-1,TRBV7-6,TRBD1,once,TGTGCCAGCAGCCCGCCGGAAAGGGGGCTGGTGTTCTTC,CASSPPERGLVFF
TRBJ1-1,TRBV5-6,-,-,TGTGCCAGCTGCCTCGGACGAATGAACACTGAAGCTTTCTTT,CASCLGRMNTEAFF
TRBJ2-3,TRBV7-9,-,-,TGTGCCAGCAGCCCCCCCATGTGGGTTAGCACAGATACGCAGTATTTT,CASSPPMWVSTDTQYF
TRBJ2-7,TRBV6-1,-,-,TGTGCCAGCAGTCCTTTTGGTGGAGGGTCCTACGAGCAGTACTTC,CASSPFGGGSYEQYF
TRBJ2-7,TRBV19,-,-,TGTGCCAGTAGTGCAACTAAACTGTTGGGCGAGCAGTACTTC,CASSATKLLGEQYF
TRBJ1-5,TRBV6-5,-,-,TGTGCCAGCAGTCCAAGGGGTTCTCAGCCCCAGCATTTT,CASSPRGSQPQHF
TRBJ2-7,TRBV2,TRBD2,-,TGTGCCAGCAGGGGACTGACTAGCGGGTCCTACGAGCAGTACTTC,CASRGLTSGSYEQYF
TRBJ2-1,TRBV30,-,-,TGTGCCTGGAGCCCTTACAATGAGCAGTTCTTC,CAWSPYNEQFF
TRBJ2-3,TRBV7-2,-,-,TGTGCCAGCAGCTTAGTCCATCCACTCACAGATACGCAGTATTTT,CASSLVHPLTDTQYF
TRBJ1-2,TRBV18,-,-,TGTGCCAGCTCACCCCGGGACATTAACTATGGCTACACCTTC,CASSPRDINYGYTF
TRBJ2-5,TRBV19,TRBD1,-,TGTGCCAGTAGTTCCCCCGGGACAGGGGTCCGCCAAGAGACCCAGTACTTC,CASSSPGTGVRQETQYF
TRBJ2-2,TRBV5-1,-,-,TGCGCCAGCAGCCCAAGGGGATCTCCCTTTGAGAACACCGGGGAGCTGTTTTTT,CASSPRGSPFENTGELFF
TRBJ1-5,TRBV19,TRBD1,-,TGTGCCAGCACGGGCCGGACAGGGGTCAATCAGCCCCAGCATTTT,CASTGRTGVNQPQHF
TRBJ2-7,TRBV30,-,-,TGTGCCTGGAGTGTAGGTAACAACGAGCAGTACTTC,CAWSVGNNEQYF
TRBJ2-7,TRBV27,TRBD2,-,TGTGCCAGCAGTTTCCAGCCGGGACTAGCGAGCTCCTACGAGCAGTACTTC,CASSFQPGLASSYEQYF
TRBJ2-3,TRBV4-1,-,-,TGCGCCAGCAGCCAAGGGGCCGGTCTCAACACAGATACGCAGTATTTT,CASSQGAGLNTDTQYF
TRBJ2-3,TRBV19,TRBD1,-,TGTGCCAGTACCTCAAGACAGGGAAGGCTTGCAGATACGCAGTATTTT,CASTSRQGRLADTQYF
TRBJ2-7,TRBV27,-,-,TGTGCCAGCAGAGCGGAGCCACCTCGCTACGAGCAGTACTTC,CASRAEPPRYEQYF
TRBJ1-3,TRBV15,-,-,TGTGCCACCAGCAGAGATTCGAGGGATGGAAACACCATATATTTT,CATSRDSRDGNTIYF
TRBJ1-2,TRBV29-1,-,-,TGCAGCACTGAGAGACAGATCCCTAACTATGGCTACACCTTC,CSTERQIPNYGYTF
TRBJ2-5,TRBV9,-,-,TGTGCCAGCAGCCTAGGGCAGTTAGACGAGACCCAGTACTTC,CASSLGQLDETQYF
TRBJ1-5,TRBV27,-,-,TGTGCCAGCAGTGCCCTCAGGTCCGCTCAGCCCCAGCATTTT,CASSALRSAQPQHF
TRBJ2-1,TRBV28,TRBD2,-,TGTGCCAGCAGTCCTAGCGGGGAAAACAATGAGCAGTTCTTC,CASSPSGENNEQFF
TRBJ1-1,TRBV4-3,TRBD1,-,TGCGCCAGCAGCCACGGGACAGACACTGAAGCTTTCTTT,CASSHGTDTEAFF
TRBJ2-7,TRBV30,TRBD2,-,TGTGCCTGGAGTGTAGGGACTAGCGGTTACGAGCAGTACTTC,CAWSVGTSGYEQYF
TRBJ2-1,TRBV13,TRBD2,-,TGTGCCAGCAGCTTAGGTATGCGGGAGGGATACAATGAGCAGTTCTTC,CASSLGMREGYNEQFF
TRBJ2-2,TRBV19,TRBD2,-,TGTGCCAGTAGTTTAGCGGGAAGCACCGGGGAGCTGTTTTTT,CASSLAGSTGELFF
TRBJ2-7,TRBV4-1,-,-,TGCGCCAGCAGCCAAGGCGTTCCTGGTGAGGGGCAGTACTTC,CASSQGVPGEGQYF